This TCR beta chain originates from a study of blood T cell repertoires in COVID-19 (dated by TCRdb to the early 2020s). With respect to the entire study: Samples covering the acute and convalescent phases of COVID-19 were provided by collaborators in the United States, Italy and Spain. The prospective study material was composed of cDNA or gDNA derived from T cells, B-cell-depleted T cells, or PBMCs. Subjects who had been exposed to COVID-19, were actively infected with it, or had recovered from it provided the deeply sampled blood TCRbeta repertoires that made up the dataset. The repertoires were released in a freely available public database meant as a resource for research on the immune response to SARS-CoV-2. Samples were obtained from the ongoing ImmuneRACE study (first 160 participants) and from some 1,200 subjects provided by 6 global collaborators. Sample metadata almost always included a de-identified subject ID, COVID-19 status, age in years and sex. Where available, HLA class I and class II types were obtained from metadata supplied by the sample provider rather than from assay-based typing.

Details on this clone: Its antigen remains unidentified. Base qualities are not at hand, and no much larger clone is one base apart.

The germline V gene yields SQVTM for CDR1 and ANQGSEA for CDR2. After removal of 6 bases from V and 9 bases from J, the junction retains 13 bases not matched to a gene. The CDR3 holds 14 amino acids from the cysteine to the phenylalanine. Only the CDR3 part of the read is kept: 42 bases, read in frame from the first base. Each collaborating institution followed its own protocols to collect whole blood in K2EDTA tubes. Collaborator samples were shipped for TCRbeta analysis as frozen whole blood, isolated PBMCs, or DNA extracted from either sample type. What the authors observed across the whole study: The amount of clinical and demographic metadata varied by source and participant and was provided uncurated.

TCRbeta CDR3 regions were amplified from genomic DNA using the immunoSEQ Assay, a bias-controlled multiplex PCR. The authors' analysis ran thus. Nucleated cell counts per sample were estimated from amplification of reference gene primers within the assay. To quantify the absolute abundance of each unique TCRbeta CDR3 rearrangement, sequence reads were collapsed and filtered. For each sample, productive Simpson clonality was calculated by taking the square root of Simpson's diversity index across productive rearrangements. TCRdb's version of the immuneACCESS table is confined to in-frame rearrangements and falls short of the full clone set. An unresolved V gene accounts for under half of the shortfall where checked; the remainder is of unknown origin. That table supplies the V and J calls and clone size; D and trimming were determined from the DNA. The sample contains roughly 180,000 clones, more than 70% of them found a single time. The biggest ten clones account for under 9.5% of the sample.

The sequence derives from an older woman with acute or convalescent COVID-19. The chain is encoded by TRBV29-1 joined to TRBJ2-1, and 8 bases in between align with TRBD2. Sequencing used peripheral blood. The DNA reads TGCAGCGTCCCCCGTGGGACTAGTCTGGGTGAGCAGTTCTTC. Translated, it gives CSVPRGTSLGEQFF.